Listed below are T cell receptor beta chains from one sample, sequenced in a study of PD-1 blockade in classical Hodgkin lymphoma. This table comes from immunoSEQ multiplex PCR, and its TCRdb copy is limited to in-frame clones, with some not included. The table lists about 27,000 clones, just under 80% of them singletons. The input for sequencing was peripheral blood mononuclear cells (PBMCs), taken before the second cycle of nivolumab. These receptors came from a human donor with classical Hodgkin lymphoma. CDR3s include the opening cysteine and the closing phenylalanine or tryptophan.

TRBV7-6	TRBJ1-1	CASSSGGGTEAFF
TRBV28	TRBJ2-5	CASSSLWGSQETQYF
TRBV7-2	TRBJ2-3	CASKVGVGTDTQYF
TRBV25-1	TRBJ2-7	CASSEHGREQYF
TRBV7-2	TRBJ2-7	CASSRQISYEQYF
TRBV7-2	TRBJ1-1	CASSRWGGNTEAFF
TRBV7-9	TRBJ1-4	CASSSLAGTGGEKLFF
TRBV10-3	TRBJ1-1	CAISRTGTGEGTEAFF
TRBV5-5	TRBJ2-1	CASSLEAVSSYNEQFF
TRBV7-2	TRBJ1-2	CASSLTGLANYGYTF
TRBV28	TRBJ1-2	CASSPEGWGYTF
TRBV7-3	TRBJ2-1	CASSWTGGNEQFF
TRBV6-1	TRBJ1-4	CASTWQGNEKLFF
TRBV7-9	TRBJ1-1	CASSPGQGNTEAFF
TRBV6-5	TRBJ1-2	CASSYHFRGYYGYTF
TRBV2	TRBJ2-1	CASSSGQDEQFF
TRBV29-1	TRBJ1-1	CSGTGQGIRTEAFF
TRBV18	TRBJ1-2	CASSIGQINYGYTF
TRBV9	TRBJ2-6	CASSVVMGTGANVLTF
TRBV12-5	TRBJ2-7	CASGLVISRGHYEQYF
TRBV10-3	TRBJ2-1	CAISGLAGAVNEQFF
TRBV2	TRBJ1-4	CASRWTSENEKLFF
TRBV4-3	TRBJ1-1	CASSPQPGNTEAFF
TRBV13	TRBJ1-4	CASALRGGAGEKLFF
TRBV5-1	TRBJ2-7	CASSFLGTAYEQYF
TRBV5-5	TRBJ2-7	CASSLVGGRVGEQYF
TRBV2	TRBJ1-6	CASSPGRYDSPLHF
TRBV7-8	TRBJ1-1	CASSSGGRTEAFF
TRBV18	TRBJ2-5	CATRLGIQETQYF
TRBV7-2	TRBJ1-5	CASSLGAAQPQHF
TRBV7-6	TRBJ2-7	CASSVTFPSSVPEQYF
TRBV19	TRBJ2-6	CASSIDIGTATAGANVLTF
TRBV18	TRBJ2-2	CASSTTKQSGNTGELFF
TRBV5-5	TRBJ2-2	CASSLAGRWELFF
TRBV2	TRBJ1-2	CASTGQGANYGYTF
TRBV18	TRBJ1-2	CASSPGTGVGYTF
TRBV29-1	TRBJ1-5	CSVVSSTDSNQPQHF
TRBV7-2	TRBJ2-5	CASSLGSGGQETQYF
TRBV27	TRBJ2-2	CASSSRTWDTGELFF
TRBV5-1	TRBJ2-7	CASSLEAGGVYEQYF
TRBV7-9	TRBJ1-1	CASSLSGNTEAFF
TRBV5-1	TRBJ1-1	CASSLQGSTEAFF
TRBV18	TRBJ2-2	CASSPGAGELFF
TRBV9	-	CASSVSGQLIYEQYF
TRBV9	TRBJ2-2	CASSVEGSYTGELFF
TRBV2	TRBJ2-3	CASSPQTAGTDTQYF
TRBV5-1	TRBJ1-4	CASKGGPQEKLFF
TRBV18	TRBJ2-7	CASSPASYEQYF
TRBV6-1	TRBJ1-3	CASSEGSTSGNTIYF
TRBV19	TRBJ2-7	CASSPRDRVYEQYF
TRBV7-9	TRBJ1-6	CASSLAWDYSPLHF
TRBV9	TRBJ2-2	CASSLGAGVGAGELFF
TRBV6-1	TRBJ2-7	CASSDGWGLDEQYF
TRBV7-2	TRBJ2-3	CASTRSVGTDTQYF
TRBV9	TRBJ2-5	CASSASGETQYF